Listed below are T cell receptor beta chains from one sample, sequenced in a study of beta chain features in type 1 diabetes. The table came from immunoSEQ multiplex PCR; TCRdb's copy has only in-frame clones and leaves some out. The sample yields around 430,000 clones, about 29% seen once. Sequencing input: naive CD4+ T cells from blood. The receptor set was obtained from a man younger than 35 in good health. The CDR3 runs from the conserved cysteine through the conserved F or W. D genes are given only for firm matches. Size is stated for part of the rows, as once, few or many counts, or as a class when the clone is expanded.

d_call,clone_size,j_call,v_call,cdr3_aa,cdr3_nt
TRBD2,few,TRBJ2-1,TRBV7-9,CASSLGLDEQFF,TGTGCCAGCAGCCTAGGACTAGATGAGCAGTTCTTC
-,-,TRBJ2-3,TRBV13,CASSQDRASTDTQYF,TGTGCCAGCAGCCAAGATAGGGCTAGCACAGATACGCAGTATTTT
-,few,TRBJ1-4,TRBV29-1,CSVKDGSNEKLFF,TGCAGCGTTAAAGATGGGTCTAATGAAAAACTGTTTTTT
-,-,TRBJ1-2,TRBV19,CASKGGNGYTF,TGTGCCAGTAAGGGAGGTAATGGCTACACCTTC
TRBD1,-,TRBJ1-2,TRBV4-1,CASSQDLDRGYTF,TGCGCCAGCAGCCAAGATCTGGACAGGGGCTACACCTTC
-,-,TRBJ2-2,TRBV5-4,CASSYARELFF,TGTGCCAGCAGCTATGCTAGGGAGCTGTTTTTT
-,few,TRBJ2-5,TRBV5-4,CASSWGTRQETQYF,TGTGCCAGCAGCTGGGGGACTCGCCAAGAGACCCAGTACTTC
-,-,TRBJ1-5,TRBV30,CAWNRGAGNQPQHF,TGTGCCTGGAATCGGGGGGCGGGCAATCAGCCCCAGCATTTT
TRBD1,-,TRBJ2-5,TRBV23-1,CASSQIIRTGEEETQYF,TGCGCCAGCAGTCAAATTATTCGGACAGGGGAAGAAGAGACCCAGTACTTC
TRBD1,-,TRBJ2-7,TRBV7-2,CASSPRGTASYEQYF,TGTGCCAGCAGTCCCAGAGGGACAGCCTCCTACGAGCAGTACTTC
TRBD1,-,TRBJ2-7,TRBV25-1,CASRGQGIEQYF,TGTGCCAGCAGGGGACAGGGGATCGAGCAGTACTTC
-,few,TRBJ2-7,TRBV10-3,CAISQGLQVNEQYF,TGTGCCATCAGTCAGGGACTCCAAGTGAACGAGCAGTACTTC
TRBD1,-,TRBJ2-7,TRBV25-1,CASSGWGTGVYEQYF,TGTGCCAGCAGTGGGTGGGGGACAGGGGTCTACGAGCAGTACTTC
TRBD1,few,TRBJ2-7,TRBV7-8,CASSSYRDRDAEQYF,TGTGCCAGCAGCTCCTACCGGGACAGGGACGCCGAGCAGTACTTC
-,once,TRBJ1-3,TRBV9,CASSALGRAANTIYF,TGTGCCAGCAGCGCCCTAGGCAGGGCGGCAAACACCATATATTTT
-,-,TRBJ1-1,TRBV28,CATLYRTHTEAFF,TGTGCCACCCTCTACAGGACCCACACTGAAGCTTTCTTT
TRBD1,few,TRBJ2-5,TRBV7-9,CASSGSTGGGETQYF,TGTGCCAGCAGCGGATCGACAGGGGGTGGGGAGACCCAGTACTTC
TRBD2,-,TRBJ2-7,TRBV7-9,CASSPPSGTSGTYEQYF,TGTGCCAGCAGCCCCCCCTCCGGGACTAGCGGGACCTACGAGCAGTACTTC
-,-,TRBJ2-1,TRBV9,CASSVAENEQFF,TGTGCCAGCAGCGTAGCGGAGAATGAGCAGTTCTTC
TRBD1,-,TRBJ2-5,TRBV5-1,CASSPGTGRETQYF,TGCGCCAGCAGCCCGGGGACAGGGCGGGAGACCCAGTACTTC
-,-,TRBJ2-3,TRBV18,CASSPPSGRDTQYF,TGTGCCAGCTCACCACCGTCCGGGAGAGATACGCAGTATTTT
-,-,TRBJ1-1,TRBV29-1,CSVERRLNTEAFF,TGCAGCGTTGAAAGACGGTTGAACACTGAAGCTTTCTTT
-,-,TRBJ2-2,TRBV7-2,CASTTETGGELFF,TGTGCCAGCACCACGGAGACGGGCGGGGAGCTGTTTTTT
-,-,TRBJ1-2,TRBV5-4,CASSLRQGVGYTF,TGTGCCAGCAGCTTGCGGCAGGGAGTTGGCTACACCTTC
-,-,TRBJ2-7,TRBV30,CAWSAGQGLSYEQYF,TGTGCCTGGAGTGCGGGGCAGGGACTCTCCTACGAGCAGTACTTC
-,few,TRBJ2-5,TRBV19,CASGARGAGETQYF,TGTGCCAGTGGCGCCCGGGGAGCTGGAGAGACCCAGTACTTC
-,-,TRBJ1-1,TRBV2,CASSEAFF,TGTGCCAGCAGTGAAGCTTTCTTT
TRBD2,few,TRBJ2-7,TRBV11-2,CASSFDGRNYEQYF,TGTGCCAGCAGCTTCGACGGGAGGAACTACGAGCAGTACTTC
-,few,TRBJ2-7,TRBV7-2,CASSLGAGRSYEQYF,TGTGCCAGCAGCTTAGGGGCAGGTCGATCCTACGAGCAGTACTTC
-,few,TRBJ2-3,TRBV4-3,CASRPGMSTDTQYF,TGCGCCAGCAGACCGGGGATGAGCACAGATACGCAGTATTTT
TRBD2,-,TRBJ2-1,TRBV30,CAWREVGGSWFF,TGTGCCTGGAGGGAGGTCGGCGGGAGCTGGTTCTTC
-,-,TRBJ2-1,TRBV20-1,CSSGSNNEQFF,TGCAGCTCAGGGTCTAACAATGAGCAGTTCTTC
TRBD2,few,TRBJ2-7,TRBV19,CASSIAGGSSYEQYF,TGTGCCAGTAGTATCGCGGGAGGGAGCTCCTACGAGCAGTACTTC
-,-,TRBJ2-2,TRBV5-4,CASTGRANTGELFF,TGTGCCTCAACAGGTCGGGCGAACACCGGGGAGCTGTTTTTT
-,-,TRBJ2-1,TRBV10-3,CAISVLTEQFF,TGTGCCATCAGTGTACTCACGGAGCAGTTCTTC
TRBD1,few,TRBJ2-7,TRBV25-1,CASRPTGLSYEQYF,TGTGCCAGCAGGCCGACAGGGCTCTCCTACGAGCAGTACTTC
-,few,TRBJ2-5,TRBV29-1,CSVVEGGYAQETQYF,TGCAGCGTTGTCGAGGGCGGGTACGCGCAAGAGACCCAGTACTTC
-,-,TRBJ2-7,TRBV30,CAWKRAEGHYEQYF,TGTGCCTGGAAACGAGCGGAGGGCCACTACGAGCAGTACTTC
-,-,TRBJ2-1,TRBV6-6,CASGRGSSYNEQFF,TGTGCCTCTGGTCGGGGTAGCTCCTACAATGAGCAGTTCTTC
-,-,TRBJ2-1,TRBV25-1,CASSPAGGLEQFF,TGTGCCAGCAGCCCCGCCGGGGGGCTTGAGCAGTTCTTC
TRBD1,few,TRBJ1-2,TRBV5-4,CASSPDRGYYGYTF,TGTGCCAGCAGCCCCGACAGGGGTTACTATGGCTACACCTTC
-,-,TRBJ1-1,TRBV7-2,CASRPVTGNTEAFF,TGTGCCAGCAGACCCGTAACAGGGAACACTGAAGCTTTCTTT
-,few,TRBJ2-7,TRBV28,CASSLPGRTRGYEQYF,TGTGCCAGCAGTTTACCTGGGCGGACCCGGGGGTACGAGCAGTACTTC
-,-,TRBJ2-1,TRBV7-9,CASSLRRASSYNEQFF,TGTGCCAGCAGCTTAAGGCGGGCGAGCTCCTACAATGAGCAGTTCTTC
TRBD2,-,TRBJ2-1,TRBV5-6,CASSLRTSGAYNEQFF,TGTGCCAGCAGCCTCAGGACTAGCGGAGCCTACAATGAGCAGTTCTTC
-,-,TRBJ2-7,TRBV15,CATSGGVRYEQYF,TGTGCCACCAGCGGCGGGGTACGCTACGAGCAGTACTTC
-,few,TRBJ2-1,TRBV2,CASSPTGNGYEQFF,TGTGCCAGCAGCCCAACAGGGAACGGTTATGAGCAGTTCTTC
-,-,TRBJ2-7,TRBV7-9,CASSTGHSEQYF,TGTGCCAGCAGTACAGGGCACTCCGAGCAGTACTTC
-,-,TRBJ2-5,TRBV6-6,CASRPGGQETQYF,TGTGCCAGCAGGCCCGGAGGGCAAGAGACCCAGTACTTC
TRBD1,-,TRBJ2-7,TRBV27,CASSLQTGSSGAEQYF,TGTGCCAGCAGTTTGCAGACAGGGAGTAGTGGGGCCGAGCAGTACTTC